This T cell receptor beta chain was obtained from a study of cytomegalovirus exposure and HLA in healthy donors. The count of this clone is one. The junction differs from germline at one of its ends, possibly a read error. The repertoire was sequenced with immunoSEQ multiplex PCR; TCRdb's copy has only in-frame clones and lacks some. This sample carries 80,000 to 100,000 clones, around nine tenths of them seen once, and the ten largest clones take roughly 3.7%. The clonotype originates from a woman between 25 and 40 years old in good health and CMV-seronegative. The sample comprised PBMCs.

The CDR3 loop is CASSPTSGSLQFF. CDR3 in DNA: TGTGCTAGCAGCCCGACTAGCGGGAGCCTGCAGTTCTTC. This chain joins TRBV7-7 and TRBJ2-1, with 12 bases identical to TRBD2. The CDR3 consists of 13 residues. Germline V gene data show CDR1 as SSHAT and CDR2 as FNYEAQ (reference sequence). Variable domain in full (rest from reference TRBV7-7 and TRBJ2-1): GAGVSQSPRYKVTKRGQDVTLRCDPISSHATLYWYQQALGQGPEFLTYFNYEAQPDKSGLPSDRFSAERPEGSISTLTIQRTEQRDSAMYRCASSPTSGSLQFFGPGTRLTVL.